The T cell receptor (beta chain) described here comes from a study of T cells in Graves' hyperthyroidism and ophthalmopathy. Regarding the study as a whole: Most expanded thyroid clonotypes above 0.001 recurred in blood. Ophthalmopathy and stable hyperthyroidism were separated by a 13 V-J model.

This clonotype was counted a few times. Its target is unknown. The CDR3 covers 15 residues. V dropped 1 base and J dropped 3 bases, with 10 bases sitting between them. Germline CDR1 is MNHNS and CDR2 is SASEGT. Uncontrolled infection, other autoimmune disease, pregnancy or lactation disqualified patients from enrolment. Diagnoses were established using clinical symptoms, serum thyroxine and TRAb, thyroid ultrasound and orbital computed tomography. Authors of the study amplified TCR beta CDR3 regions from RNA transcripts. The TCR CDR3 first-round RT-PCR relied on the HTBI primer set. TCRdb processed the multiplex PCR reads anew with MiXCR; each CDR3 protein has one entry. Of 600,000 or so distinct CDR3 sequences listed, more than 14% are singletons.

The chain links TRBV6-1 to TRBJ1-5; D may be TRBD1 (5 bases). Input material: blood. The clonotype originates from a woman between 45 and 65 years old with Graves' ophthalmopathy. CDR3 DNA sequence: TGTGCCAGCAGTGAAGGACGGGGCGACAATCAGCCCCAGCATTTT. It is translated as CASSEGRGDNQPQHF.